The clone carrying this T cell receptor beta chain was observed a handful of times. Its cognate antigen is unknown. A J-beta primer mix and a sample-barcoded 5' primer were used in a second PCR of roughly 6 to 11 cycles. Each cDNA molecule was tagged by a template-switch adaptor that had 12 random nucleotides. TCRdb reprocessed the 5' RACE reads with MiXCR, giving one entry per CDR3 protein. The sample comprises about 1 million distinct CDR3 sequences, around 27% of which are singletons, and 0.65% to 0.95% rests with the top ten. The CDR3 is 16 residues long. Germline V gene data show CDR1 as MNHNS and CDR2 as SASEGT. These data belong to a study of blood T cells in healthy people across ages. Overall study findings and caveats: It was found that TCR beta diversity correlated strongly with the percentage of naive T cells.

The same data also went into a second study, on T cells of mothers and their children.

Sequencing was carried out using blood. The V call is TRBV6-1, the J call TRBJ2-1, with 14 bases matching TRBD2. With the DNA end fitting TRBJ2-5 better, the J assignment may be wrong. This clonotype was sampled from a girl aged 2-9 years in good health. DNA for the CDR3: TGTGCCAGCAGTGGGGCGGGACTAGCGGGAGATGAGACCCAGTACTTC. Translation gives CASSGAGLAGDETQYF.